This T cell receptor (beta chain) was observed in a study of PD-1 blockade in classical Hodgkin lymphoma. The overall study: Patients were administered nivolumab (3 mg/kg intravenously) every 2 weeks.

From germline, CDR1 is SEHNR and CDR2 FQNEAQ (reference sequence). J gave up 4 bases and V 3 bases, and 7 bases lay outside the gene matches. The CDR3 is 16 amino acids. Study-wide results and caveats: Patients who responded completely had about the same baseline diversity as newly diagnosed patients. Exclusion was applied to patients who started nivolumab under 1 year after ASCT.

Only in-frame clones appear in the TCRdb table, and some are missing; sequencing was by immunoSEQ multiplex PCR. The repertoire consists of around 150,000 clones, with just under 80% occurring once and the leading ten covering about 9.3%. Patients all relapsed after autologous stem cell transplantation, and there was variation in brentuximab vedotin exposure. Best responses were complete response, partial response or progressive disease. Of note for this clone: The antigen remains unidentified.

The sequencing here drew on peripheral blood mononuclear cells (PBMCs), taken before the second cycle of nivolumab. This clonotype was obtained from a human donor with classical Hodgkin lymphoma. This sequence joins TRBV7-9 and TRBJ1-3; the match to TRBD1 covers 9 bases. This CDR3 reads CASSFPQGAGGNTIYF. The CDR3 coding sequence is TGTGCCAGCAGCTTCCCACAGGGGGCTGGGGGAAACACCATATATTTT.